This TCR beta chain comes out of a study of shared clonotypes between healthy human individuals. This clone occurred once. Measured with immunoSEQ multiplex PCR; TCRdb has only the in-frame clones, and not every one. Of 2,100,000 or so clones listed, more than 90% are singletons. None of the donors, who were healthy HIV-negative adults, had recently had acute infections or vaccinations. Division of CD4+ cells produced a CD45RA+ naive subset and a CD45RA-negative memory subset. This clonotype originated in a man between 18 and 29 years old in good health. The material sequenced was naive CD4+ T cells sorted from blood. Subset specified: CD45RA+ positively selected.

The CDR3 sequence is CASSLLNTIYF. CDR3 coding DNA: TGTGCCAGCAGTCTATTAAACACCATATATTTT. The chain joins TRBV6-1 to TRBJ1-3, with D uncertain. This CDR3 contains 11 residues. Germline V gene lookup returns CDR1 MNHNS and CDR2 SASEGT. The ends were cut back, 5 bases at V and 6 bases at J, with 5 bases in the middle.